The following is a TCR beta chain sequence with its context. This clone was seen many times. Its antigen specificity is not known. No much larger clonotype is one base removed from it; base qualities were not supplied. The sample carries other DNA sequences with the same CDR3. Donors were healthy HIV-negative adults with no recently reported acute infections or vaccinations. Only Caucasian adults living in Nashville, Tennessee, USA were represented among the donors. CD4+ T cells were enriched through magnetic negative selection, after which naive cells were positively selected on CD45RA and the remaining negative fraction served as the memory subset. Blood was collected by leukapheresis, and PBMCs were isolated by Ficoll-Histopaque density gradient centrifugation and then cryopreserved in liquid nitrogen vapor phase. Analytical flow cytometry was used to check the purity and quantity of each magnetically sorted T cell population. Genomic DNA was isolated from every sorted fraction and measured by UV absorbance on a Nanodrop 2000c.

This record comes from a study of shared clonotypes between healthy human individuals (dated by TCRdb to 2019 to 2021). About the full investigation: The cohort included a few men and a couple of women between 18 and 49 years of age. For each donor, CD4 naive and CD4 memory were each run on three plates, CD8 naive on two plates, and CD8 memory on one plate. To estimate repertoire size and how much clonotype sharing occurs between individuals, the study deeply sequenced the blood TCR repertoires of about five healthy adults. Different laboratories and diverse techniques were used to prepare libraries and sequence TCR repertoires, to increase sequencing depth and limit assay-specific biases. Between about 0.94 and 8.9 billion PBMCs per donor were obtained by leukapheresis.

Using the deep immunoSEQ assay, TCR CDR3 regions were amplified from genomic DNA by multiplex PCR. Extracted genomic DNA from each cell subset was spread evenly across all wells of several immunoSEQ 96-well plates, with each plate serving as a replicate. For sorted subsets, 150 to 200 ng genomic DNA, equal to 30,000 to 35,000 T cell genomes, was loaded into each replicate PCR. Purified libraries were measured with a Qubit 3.0 fluorometer, size-checked on a Bioanalyzer 2100, and measured again with the KAPA Library Quantification kit. Each immunoSEQ 96-well plate was sequenced on its own single-read 150-cycle Illumina NextSeq 550 flow cell. In the authors' own workflow: Because the immunoSEQ output included only junctional sequences and no quality scores, the filtering could not be the same as the filtering used for full-length reads. To assign V/J genes and CDR3, sequences were annotated using PyIR, a Python wrapper for IgBLAST v1.9, with IMGT germline references. Any read was removed if the V/J assignment was weak (E-value above 1e-6), the CDR3 was missing, or the read contained stop codons, out-of-frame junctions, or ambiguous translated residues. V3J clonotypes were defined by identical inferred V gene, J gene, and CDR3 amino acid sequence. Percentage overlap between repertoires was computed as shared unique clonotypes divided by the size of the smaller repertoire. Three approaches were used to assess repertoire richness: RTK rarefaction, the Chao1 estimator, and Recon v2.1 estimates of unobserved clonotypes. OLGA was used to compute generation probabilities for all TCRbeta clonotypes that the gDNA method yielded from a few donors. TCRdb retrieved this table from immuneACCESS and kept in-frame rearrangements only. Not all clones are present; in checked studies, unresolved V genes account for under half, and no reason is known for the remainder. V, J and clone size reflect that table, while D and trimming were determined from the DNA. The sample table lists around 1.1 million clones, roughly 80% of them with a count of one. The leading ten clones occupy about 0.94% of the sample.

The germline V gene encodes CDR1 MDHEN and CDR2 SYDVKM. The junction shows trimming of 4 bases on V and 6 bases on J, and the gene matches do not reach 6 bases of it. From the cysteine through the phenylalanine, the CDR3 covers 14 amino acids. Only the CDR3 region is kept as DNA, spanning 42 bases read in frame from base 1. The paper's findings and limits, for the study overall: Based on pairwise subsampling, the degree of clonotype sharing among donors was expected to be affected by sequencing depth. Roughly 5.2% of naive CD4, around 4% of naive CD8, around 2.3% of memory CD4, and over 0.35% of memory CD8 clonotypes were shared across several donors. Compared with non-shared clonotypes, the clonotypes found in all four sorted-subset donors had higher generation probabilities. Only blood was sampled, and tissue TCR repertoires likely differ from those in blood. Naive subsets generally had larger estimated clonotype richness than memory subsets did. The small number of donors limited the genetic and exposure-history diversity represented. Even with the large sequencing depth, rarefaction of the sorted-subset datasets indicated that sequencing was incomplete.

The sequence links TRBV28 to TRBJ1-5, and 7 junctional nucleotides match TRBD1. The receptor comes from a man younger than 35 in good health. Some clones in this sample may be carry-over from other donors' samples. The sequencing sample was made of memory CD4+ T cells from PBMCs. In light of the paper, this sample's cell subset or site label describes: CD45RA-negative fraction. The DNA is as follows: TGTGCCAGCAGTTGGGCAGGGGGTGTTCAGCCCCAGCATTTT. This is translated as CASSWAGGVQPQHF.